What follows is one T cell receptor (beta chain) and its context. Its antigen is still unknown. The CDR3 covers 19 residues. The V gene end was trimmed by 4 bases and the J gene end by 0 bases; junction bases not matched to a gene: 6. Germline lookup yields CDR1 SGHAT and CDR2 FQNNGV. The sample comes from a study of PD-1 blockade in classical Hodgkin lymphoma. Broader study findings: Significant TCR diversity gains by C4D1 occurred in CD4+ but not CD8+ cells. At baseline, newly diagnosed patients reportedly showed less TCR diversity than healthy donors.

Only in-frame clones appear in the TCRdb table, and some are missing; sequencing was by immunoSEQ multiplex PCR. The data show around 4,600 clones, roughly 67% seen once. Time point here: cycle 4 day 1 (C4D1), after five to seven weeks of nivolumab. Relapse after autologous stem cell transplantation occurred in every patient, and brentuximab vedotin exposure varied. The study recorded best responses of complete response, partial response or progressive disease. The starting material was peripheral blood mononuclear cells (PBMCs), obtained before the fourth cycle of nivolumab. The sequence was collected from a human donor with classical Hodgkin lymphoma. The V gene is TRBV11-2, the J gene TRBJ2-4; 16 nucleotides match TRBD2. As DNA, the CDR3 is TGTGCCAGCAGCTCCGGGACTAGCGGGAGGGCCCGAGCCAAAAACATTCAGTACTTC. This translates into CASSSGTSGRARAKNIQYF.